This T cell receptor beta chain emerged from a study of blood T cells in healthy people across ages. General study points: Comparison with aged donors showed that long-lived donors had more naive CD4+ cells and higher diversity.

Next came a second PCR, run for roughly 6 to 11 cycles, which used a sample-barcoded 5' primer along with a J-beta primer mix. Each of the cDNA molecules was tagged by a template-switch adaptor with 12 random nucleotides. One entry per CDR3 protein, called by TCRdb with MiXCR from the 5' RACE reads. The table records hundreds of thousands of distinct CDR3 sequences, roughly 56% of them present only once. Comments on this clonotype: Its antigen is undetermined.

Isolating PBMCs gave at least 6 million of these cells per sample. Germline assignment: CDR1 MNHNY and CDR2 SVGAGI (reference sequence). The CDR3 has 13 residues. V was cut by 6 bases and J by 8 bases, with 16 bases left in between. The chain uses TRBV6-6 and TRBJ1-1; D is possibly TRBD1 (5 bases). The material sequenced was blood. The source of this sequence is a man aged 40-49 years in good health. The CDR3 sequence is CASRQSTAPEAFF. For the CDR3, the DNA is TGTGCCAGCAGGCAGTCGACAGCGCCAGAAGCTTTCTTT.